Below are 22 T cell receptor beta chains sequenced from a single sample in a study of blood T cell repertoires in COVID-19. Using immunoSEQ multiplex PCR, the repertoire was profiled, and TCRdb retains in-frame clones only, with some absent. The sample carries tens of thousands of clones, about 91% recorded once. What was sequenced was peripheral blood. The receptors derive from a woman between 50 and 59 years old with active COVID-19.

The J gene is TRBJ2-7, the V gene TRBV10-1, with 9 bases aligning to TRBD2. The CDR3 contains 15 residues. Germline V gene data show CDR1 as WNHNN and CDR2 as SYGVQD (reference sequence). Losses at the gene ends were 2 bases for V and 1 base for J; bases not matched to a gene: 3. CDR3 loop: CASSEASGRSYEQYF. CDR3 coding DNA: TGCGCCAGCAGTGAGGCCAGCGGGAGGTCCTACGAGCAGTACTTC.

This sequence joins TRBV18 and TRBJ1-2; D perhaps matches TRBD1 (6 bases). The CDR3 is made up of 18 amino acids. Per the germline V gene, CDR1 is KGHSH and CDR2 is LQKENI. V was trimmed by 3 bases and J by 3 bases, leaving 23 bases between them. The CDR3 sequence: CASSPLGGGDLVDYGYTF. The CDR3 nucleotides are TGTGCCAGCTCACCCCTGGGCGGGGGCGACTTGGTCGACTATGGCTACACCTTC.

The chain couples TRBV5-6 to TRBJ2-5; the D gene is possibly TRBD2 (5 bases). Deletions cut 4 bases from V and 5 bases from J, with 15 bases between. This CDR3 contains 14 residues. Per the germline V gene, CDR1 is SGHDT and CDR2 is YYEEEE. CDR3 sequence: CASSPGSREETQYF. The CDR3 nucleotides are TGTGCCAGCAGCCCCGGGTCTAGGGAGGAGACCCAGTACTTC.

The rearrangement uses TRBV11-1 and TRBJ1-2; tentatively, D is TRBD1 (6 bases). The CDR3 is 14 residues long. Trimming stripped 2 bases from V and 8 bases from J, with 15 bases between. Per germline, CDR1 SGHAT and CDR2 FQDESV (reference sequence). This CDR3 reads CASSLRVSRGGYTF. DNA of the CDR3: TGTGCCAGCAGCTTAAGAGTGAGCAGGGGAGGCTACACCTTC.

Remarks on this clone: This CDR3 is also generated by other DNA sequences in the sample. The rearrangement joins TRBV7-8 to TRBJ1-2; TRBD1 is a possible D gene (5 bases). Trimming shortened V by 5 bases and J by 7 bases, and 11 bases separated the two germline ends. The germline V gene encodes CDR1 SGHVS and CDR2 FQNEAQ. The CDR3 contains 12 residues. CDR3 amino acids: CASSPGGGGYTF. The CDR3 DNA follows: TGTGCCAGCAGCCCCGGGGGGGGTGGCTACACCTTC.

V gene TRBV5-1 combines with J gene TRBJ1-5, with D unresolved. Trimming took off 4 bases at V and 0 bases at J, with 11 bases between the two ends. The CDR3 covers 15 residues. In germline, CDR1 is SGHRS, CDR2 YFSETQ. CDR3 DNA: TGCGCCAGCAGCCTGGACGCCTATAGCAATCAGCCCCAGCATTTT. Translation: CASSLDAYSNQPQHF.

The chain couples TRBV27 to TRBJ1-5; tentatively, D is TRBD1 (6 bases). The germline V gene encodes CDR1 MNHEY and CDR2 SMNVEV (reference sequence). The CDR3 is 15 amino acids. V lost 6 bases and J 3 bases, leaving 15 bases between the germline ends. Here the CDR3 reads CASSWAPGANQPQHF. CDR3 DNA sequence: TGTGCCAGCAGCTGGGCCCCAGGGGCCAATCAGCCCCAGCATTTT.

The chain joins TRBV5-1 to TRBJ1-1, with unresolved D. The CDR3 contains 13 residues. Germline lookup yields CDR1 SGHRS and CDR2 YFSETQ. Trimming stripped 1 base from V and 3 bases from J, with 7 bases between. CDR3 DNA: TGCGCCAGCAGCTTGCTCACGGACACTGAAGCTTTCTTT. Translation gives CASSLLTDTEAFF. Variable domain in full (rest from reference TRBV5-1 and TRBJ1-1): KAGVTQTPRYLIKTRGQQVTLSCSPISGHRSVSWYQQTPGQGLQFLFEYFSETQRNKGNFPGRFSGRQFSNSRSEMNVSTLELGDSALYLCASSLLTDTEAFFGQGTRLTVV.

This chain joins TRBV7-6 and TRBJ1-2; D is possibly TRBD1 (6 bases). The CDR3 length is 14 residues. V was shortened by 5 bases and J by 8 bases, with 18 bases between the two germline ends. Germline values: CDR1 SGHVS, CDR2 FNYEAQ. The CDR3 loop reads CASSEGLGAKGYTF. As DNA, the CDR3 is TGTGCCAGCAGCGAGGGGCTGGGGGCGAAGGGCTACACCTTC. Using reference TRBV7-6 and TRBJ1-2 for the parts outside the CDR3, the full variable domain is GAGVSQSPRYKVTKRGQDVALRCDPISGHVSLYWYRQALGQGPEFLTYFNYEAQQDKSGLPNDRFSAERPEGSISTLTIQRTEQRDSAMYRCASSEGLGAKGYTFGSGTRLTVV.

This chain links TRBV19 with TRBJ1-4, with D tentatively TRBD1 (5 bases). CDR3 length equals 15 residues. The ends were cut back, 3 bases at V and 7 bases at J, with 15 bases in the middle. The germline gives CDR1 LNHDA, CDR2 SQIVND (reference sequence). CDR3 nucleotide sequence: TGTGCCAGTAGTATGGGGGGTCCAATCGGTGAAAAACTGTTTTTT. This gives the protein CASSMGGPIGEKLFF.

The chain is built from TRBV11-3 and TRBJ1-6, with TRBD1 matching 7 bases. V shed 5 bases and J 7 bases; nucleotides not matched to a gene: 5. This CDR3 region has 14 residues. The germline CDR1 and CDR2 sequences are SGHNT and YENEEA. This CDR3 reads CASSEGQTNSPLHF. Written as DNA, the CDR3 is TGTGCCAGCAGCGAGGGACAGACAAATTCACCCCTCCACTTT.

The chain employs TRBV5-5 and TRBJ2-1; TRBD1 matches at 8 bases. The CDR3 extends over 16 amino acids. Germline trimming cut 4 bases from V and 7 bases from J; bases unmatched to any gene: 13. CDR1 is SGHKS and CDR2 is YYEKEE in the germline V gene (reference sequence). In DNA, the CDR3 is TGTGCCAGCAGCCAACTACAGGGGGTGTCGCGGAATGAGCAGTTCTTC. This codes for CASSQLQGVSRNEQFF. Based on the CDR3 plus reference TRBV5-5 and TRBJ2-1, the full variable domain is DAGVTQSPTHLIKTRGQQVTLRCSPISGHKSVSWYQQVLGQGPQFIFQYYEKEERGRGNFPDRFSARQFPNYSSELNVNALLLGDSALYLCASSQLQGVSRNEQFFGPGTRLTVL.

CDR3 DNA sequence: TGTGCCAGCAGCTCCGGGACCTACGAGCAGTACTTC. This encodes CASSSGTYEQYF. This chain joins TRBV7-9 and TRBJ2-7; weak D call: TRBD2 (5 bases). Trimming pared 4 bases from V and 2 bases from J, leaving 6 bases between. The V gene's germline CDR1 is SEHNR and CDR2 FQNEAQ (reference sequence). The CDR3 has 12 amino acids.

This sequence joins TRBV11-2 and TRBJ2-7, with D hard to call. The V end lost 1 base, the J end lost 1 base, and 11 bases lay between the germline ends. Germline assignment: CDR1 SGHAT and CDR2 FQNNGV. This CDR3 is built from 15 residues. The DNA of the CDR3 is TGTGCCAGCAGCTTAGTTTCCGCGCTTTCCTACGAGCAGTACTTC. Its protein product is CASSLVSALSYEQYF.

The chain has TRBV7-3 and TRBJ2-7; possible D gene TRBD2, 7 bases. V lost 3 bases and J lost 3, with 15 bases in between. From germline, CDR1 is SGHTA and CDR2 FQGTGA. This CDR3 region has 15 residues. CDR3 DNA: TGTGCCAGCAGCTTGGGGGCTAGCGGCATCTACGAGCAGTACTTC. Amino acids: CASSLGASGIYEQYF. The full variable domain, in which reference TRBV7-3 and TRBJ2-7 provide the parts outside the CDR3, is GAGVSQTPSNKVTEKGKYVELRCDPISGHTALYWYRQSLGQGPEFLIYFQGTGAADDSGLPNDRFFAVRPEGSVSTLKIQRTERGDSAVYLCASSLGASGIYEQYFGPGTRLTVT.

This chain uses TRBV19 with TRBJ1-1; D perhaps matches TRBD1 (6 bases). CDR3 size: 13 residues. The V end lost 4 bases, the J end lost 3 bases, and 9 bases lay between the germline ends. The germline V gene has CDR1 LNHDA and CDR2 SQIVND (reference sequence). The CDR3 loop reads CASSNYRDTEAFF. The CDR3 DNA is TGTGCCAGTAGTAACTACAGGGACACTGAAGCTTTCTTT.

The chain is built from TRBV7-8 and TRBJ2-1; 9 positions match TRBD1. From germline, CDR1 is SGHVS and CDR2 FQNEAQ. Trimming at V came to 1 base and at J to 7 bases, leaving 5 bases not matched to a gene. This CDR3 contains 15 residues. The CDR3 reads CASSLVAQGANEQFF. The CDR3 coding sequence is TGTGCCAGCAGCTTAGTTGCACAGGGGGCAAATGAGCAGTTCTTC.

This chain uses TRBV19 with TRBJ1-4, with D uncertain. Germline CDR1 reads LNHDA; CDR2 reads SQIVND (reference sequence). Trimming pared 3 bases from V and 0 bases from J, leaving 14 bases between. The CDR3 extends over 17 amino acids. The CDR3 nucleotides are TGTGCCAGTAGTATCGGAGGCAGGCTTGCAACTAATGAAAAACTGTTTTTT. It specifies CASSIGGRLATNEKLFF.

This clone is deemed medium-sized. The V and J genes are TRBV27 and TRBJ1-2; maybe TRBD1 (6 bases). Trimming took off 6 bases at V and 7 bases at J, with 15 bases between the two ends. Per the germline V gene, CDR1 is MNHEY and CDR2 is SMNVEV (reference sequence). The CDR3 runs 13 residues. CDR3 DNA: TGTGCCAGCAGCCAAGACAGGTTTGCTGGCTACACCTTC. Residues: CASSQDRFAGYTF.

The genes are TRBV15 and TRBJ2-3, with TRBD2 as a possible D gene (5 bases). Germline V lookup: CDR1 LNHNV, CDR2 YYDKDF (reference sequence). Trimming cost V 0 bases and J 2 bases, with 9 bases left between them. CDR3 size: 15 residues. The CDR3, as DNA: TGTGCCACCAGCAGAGATCCGGGGTCCACAGATACGCAGTATTTT. This sequence encodes CATSRDPGSTDTQYF.

This clone was detected a few times. This rearrangement joins TRBV19 to TRBJ1-2; 7 nucleotides align to TRBD1. Per germline, CDR1 LNHDA and CDR2 SQIVND (reference sequence). J lost 3 bases, V lost 4 bases, and 8 bases had no gene match. The CDR3 sequence is 15 residues long. In DNA, the CDR3 is TGTGCCAGTAGTAGCCGGGACAGCCTGGACTATGGCTACACCTTC. It specifies CASSSRDSLDYGYTF.

This clone was recorded only once. This rearrangement joins TRBV27 to TRBJ2-1; TRBD2 is a possible D gene (5 bases). Germline V gene lookup returns CDR1 MNHEY and CDR2 SMNVEV (reference sequence). The length of the CDR3 is 14 residues. Trimming removed 7 bases from V and 8 bases from J, with 18 bases in between. CDR3 in DNA: TGTGCCAGCACAAACGTGGAGGTATCAGATGAGCAGTTCTTC. Translating gives CASTNVEVSDEQFF.